This T cell receptor beta chain was identified in a study of read filtering for tumor transcriptome and immune sequencing. On the study more broadly: Among patients, 17 to 20 were male and 14 female, aged about 45 to 85 (mean around 68).

The library was built from 400 ng RNA with molecular barcoded adaptors for alpha/delta and beta/gamma chains. TCRdb reprocessed the reads via MiXCR and lists one record per CDR3 protein. The sample holds 40,000 to 50,000 distinct CDR3 sequences; around 15% are singletons and the top ten take approximately 28%. This clonotype was seen repeatedly, ten times or more. The trim removed 3 bases at V and 5 bases at J, leaving 4 bases unmatched. The CDR3 is made up of 16 amino acids. Germline CDR1 is KGHDR and CDR2 is SFDVKD. J is TRBJ2-2 and V is TRBV24-1; TRBD2 agrees at 11 bases. This receptor was taken from a donor at least 40 years old with multiple myeloma. Sequencing was performed on a population of CD138-negative cells sorted from bone marrow. CDR3 sequence reads: CATSDPGLAVTGELFF. CDR3 DNA sequence: TGTGCCACCAGTGATCCGGGACTAGCGGTGACCGGGGAGCTGTTTTTT.